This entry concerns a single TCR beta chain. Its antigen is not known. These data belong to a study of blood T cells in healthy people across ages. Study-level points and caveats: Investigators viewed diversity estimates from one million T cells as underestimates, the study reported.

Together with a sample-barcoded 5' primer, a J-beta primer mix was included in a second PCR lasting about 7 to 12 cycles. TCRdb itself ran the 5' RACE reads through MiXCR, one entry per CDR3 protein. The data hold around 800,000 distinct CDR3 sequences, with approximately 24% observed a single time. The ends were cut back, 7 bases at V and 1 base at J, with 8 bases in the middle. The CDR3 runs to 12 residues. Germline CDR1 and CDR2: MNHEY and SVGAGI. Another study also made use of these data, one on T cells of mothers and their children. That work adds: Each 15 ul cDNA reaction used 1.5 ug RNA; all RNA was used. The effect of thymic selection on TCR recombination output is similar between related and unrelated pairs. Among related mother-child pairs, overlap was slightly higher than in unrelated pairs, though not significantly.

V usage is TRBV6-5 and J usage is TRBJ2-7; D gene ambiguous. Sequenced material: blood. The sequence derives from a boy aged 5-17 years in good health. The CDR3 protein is CASKAASYEQYF. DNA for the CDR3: TGTGCCAGCAAGGCGGCATCCTACGAGCAGTACTTC.